This record looks at one T cell receptor (beta chain) sequence and its context. The source of the sample is a study of blood T cell repertoires in COVID-19. Background on the study: The United States, Italy and Spain provided the acute and convalescent COVID-19 samples. The analysed material was cDNA or gDNA that came from T cells, B-cell-depleted T cells, or PBMCs.

Germline CDR1 and CDR2: LGHDT and YNNKEL (reference sequence). The CDR3 covers 14 residues. Trimming cost V 4 bases and J 5 bases, with 11 bases left between them. In the original workflow: The authors estimated nucleated cell counts from reference gene primer amplification. This table comes from immunoSEQ multiplex PCR, and its TCRdb copy is limited to in-frame clones, with some not included. V and J calls and clone size are copied from that table; D and trimming were computed from the DNA. The table lists about 50,000 clones, 79% of them singletons, with roughly 25% in the top ten. This chain uses TRBV3-1 (or the pseudogene TRBV3-2) with TRBJ2-2, with D perhaps matching TRBD2 (6 bases). The receptor was isolated from a man between 65 and 85 years old with acute or convalescent COVID-19. Sequences were obtained from peripheral blood. The CDR3 here is CASSPKGLTGELFF. In nucleotides, the CDR3 is TGTGCCAGCAGCCCAAAGGGACTTACCGGGGAGCTGTTTTTT.